This TCR beta chain was identified in a study of T cell repertoires in cytomegalovirus infection. Study in general: Matching HLA type, along with CMV infection, was indicated by public TCR beta signatures. Notes on the study in general: Cumulated frequencies of public TCR beta families served to identify carriers of CMV plus the relevant HLA. The ex vivo response was dominated by HLA-C-restricted CMV-specific TCR beta clonotypes.

In TCRdb, the reads were re-called with MiXCR into one record per CDR3 protein. The table includes about 130,000 distinct CDR3 sequences, less than 9.5% detected once. Concerning this clonotype: Its antigen is not identified.

What was sequenced was PBMCs. The clonotype comes from a human donor in good health (CMV status not recorded). Some clones in this sample may be carry-over from other donors' samples.

Here the CDR3 reads CASSQARTGELFF. CDR3 sequence (DNA): TGTGCCAGCAGCCAAGCCCGAACCGGGGAGCTGTTTTTT. The rearrangement links TRBV3-1 to TRBJ2-2; no clear D gene. With 1 base removed from V and 5 bases from J, the gap between germline ends came to 5 bases. Germline lookup yields CDR1 LGHDT and CDR2 YNNKEL (reference sequence). This CDR3 is 13 amino acids long. The full variable domain, with the rest looked up from reference TRBV3-1 and TRBJ2-2, is DTAVSQTPKYLVTQMGNDKSIKCEQNLGHDTMYWYKQDSKKFLKIMFSYNNKELIINETVPNRFSPKSPDKAHLNLHINSLELGDSAVYFCASSQARTGELFFGEGSRLTVL.